Below are 16 T cell receptor beta chains sequenced from a single sample in a study of cytomegalovirus exposure and HLA in healthy donors (dated by TCRdb to 2017 to 2019). The receptor library was made with the immunoSEQ multiplex PCR assay. The multiplex PCR relied on a mix of 60 forward primers for TCR Vbeta segments and 13 reverse primers for TCR Jbeta segments. Drawn from immuneACCESS, this table holds only the in-frame rearrangements with V and J called that TCRdb kept. Clones are partly lost; checked studies trace under half to an unresolved V gene and leave the rest unexplained. A total of 90,000 to 140,000 clones appear in this sample, around 86% of them only once. The ten largest make up 6.5% to 7% of the sample. Sequenced: PBMCs. The receptors derive from a man aged 30 to 45 in good health and CMV-seropositive.

V usage is TRBV13 and J usage is TRBJ2-7; D possibly corresponds to TRBD1 (5 bases). CDR1 PRHDT and CDR2 FYEKMQ come from the germline V gene (reference sequence). Trimming stripped 3 bases from V and 0 bases from J, with 15 bases between. The CDR3 runs 16 residues. The CDR3 nucleotides read TGTGCCAGCAGCTTGGGCCTGCAACAGGTCTCCTACGAGCAGTACTTC. This translates into CASSLGLQQVSYEQYF.

This sequence joins TRBV5-8 and TRBJ1-2, with a weak D call TRBD1 (5 bases). Trimming took off 3 bases at V and 1 base at J, with 10 bases between the two ends. CDR3 length equals 14 residues. Germline V gene sequence: CDR1 SGHTS, CDR2 YDEGEE. CDR3 sequence reads: CASSSGQLNYGYTF. The CDR3 DNA reads as TGTGCCAGCAGCTCAGGGCAGCTTAACTATGGCTACACCTTC.

The chain employs TRBV19 and TRBJ1-6, with 8 bases fitting TRBD1. V lost 6 bases and J lost 5; bases outside the gene matches: 6. The CDR3 is 15 residues long. CDR1 is LNHDA and CDR2 is SQIVND in the germline V gene (reference sequence). The CDR3 sequence is CASSSRGQDNSPLHF. CDR3 nucleotide sequence: TGTGCCAGTAGCTCTCGGGGACAGGATAATTCACCCCTCCACTTT.

The chain joins TRBV30 to TRBJ1-1; tentatively, D is TRBD1 (6 bases). The CDR3 contains 16 residues. With 8 bases removed from V and 2 bases from J, the gap between germline ends came to 24 bases. The germline gives CDR1 GTSNPN, CDR2 SVGIG (reference sequence). CDR3 protein: CAGKNIQGRGNTEAFF. In DNA form, the CDR3 reads TGTGCCGGCAAAAATATACAGGGAAGAGGAAACACTGAAGCTTTCTTT.

This clone was detected once. The CDR3 DNA follows: TGTGCTTCAGACCGGGACAGGGGGTACGAGCAGTACTTC. It translates to CASDRDRGYEQYF. The V and J genes are TRBV30 and TRBJ2-7, with 11 bases fitting TRBD1. The germline gives CDR1 GTSNPN, CDR2 SVGIG (reference sequence). The CDR3 extends over 13 amino acids.

This clone turned up a few times. Its ends do not fully match the called genes, so a read error is possible. This specimen includes other DNA sequences encoding the same CDR3. This chain uses TRBV19 with TRBJ1-6, with 7 bases matching TRBD1. CDR1 is LNHDA and CDR2 is SQIVND in the germline V gene (reference sequence). This CDR3 comprises 13 residues. DNA for the CDR3: TGTGCCACCTCGGACAGGACGAATTCCCCCCTCCACTTT. This encodes CATSDRTNSPLHF.

The chain joins TRBV18 to TRBJ1-4, with TRBD1 as a possible D gene (5 bases). CDR1 is KGHSH and CDR2 is LQKENI in the germline V gene. Trimming stripped 6 bases from V and 3 bases from J, with 11 bases between. This CDR3 region has 14 residues. The DNA for the CDR3 is TGTGCCAGCTCCCGGCAGGGTTCTAATGAAAAACTGTTTTTT. It specifies CASSRQGSNEKLFF.

The genes are TRBV4-3 and TRBJ1-6; maybe TRBD1 (6 bases). The CDR3 is made up of 18 amino acids. CDR1 LGHNA and CDR2 YSLEER come from the germline V gene. V lost 0 bases and J 0 bases, leaving 12 bases between the germline ends. The CDR3 coding sequence is TGCGCCAGCAGCCAAGAACTAGGGGGAAGCTCCTATAATTCACCCCTCCACTTT. Its translation: CASSQELGGSSYNSPLHF.

The chain combines TRBV7-3 with TRBJ2-2; TRBD2 matches at 10 bases. CDR3 length equals 16 residues. Per the germline V gene, CDR1 is SGHTA and CDR2 is FQGTGA. Losses at the gene ends were 5 bases for V and 1 base for J; bases not matched to a gene: 4. The CDR3: CASSPRLAGNTGELFF. The CDR3 nucleotides are TGTGCCAGCAGCCCGCGACTAGCGGGGAACACCGGGGAGCTGTTTTTT.

The chain carries TRBV2 and TRBJ2-5; 9 bases are shared with TRBD2. V gave up 2 bases and J gave up 5 bases; unmatched junction bases: 9. CDR3 length: 16 amino acids. CDR1 is SNHLY, CDR2 FYNNEI, per germline. CDR3 in amino acids: CASSEWVAGVRETQYF. In DNA, the CDR3 is TGTGCCAGCAGTGAATGGGTAGCGGGGGTCCGGGAGACCCAGTACTTC.

V gene TRBV18 combines with J gene TRBJ2-7; 12 bases fit TRBD1. The CDR3 extends over 14 amino acids. In germline, CDR1 is KGHSH, CDR2 LQKENI. With 5 bases clipped from V and 7 bases from J, the junction kept 6 bases outside the gene matches. The chain's CDR3 is CASSSGQGALEQYF. The CDR3 coding sequence is TGTGCCAGCTCATCGGGACAGGGGGCCTTGGAGCAGTACTTC.

The chain employs TRBV19 and TRBJ1-3; TRBD1 aligns across 9 bases. CDR3 length equals 15 residues. The germline V gene has CDR1 LNHDA and CDR2 SQIVND (reference sequence). With V trimmed by 8 bases and J by 1 base, 6 bases remained unmatched. The CDR3 DNA reads TGTGCCAGTCTGCGGGACAGGGCTTCTGGAAACACCATATATTTT. This encodes CASLRDRASGNTIYF.

The chain is built from TRBV28 and TRBJ2-2; TRBD2 is a possible D gene (6 bases). Germline V gene data show CDR1 as MDHEN and CDR2 as SYDVKM. Trimming stripped 2 bases from V and 5 bases from J, with 12 bases between. This CDR3 spans 15 amino acids. CDR3 loop: CASSLLGAGTGELFF. The CDR3 DNA follows: TGTGCCAGCAGTTTACTTGGGGCGGGGACCGGGGAGCTGTTTTTT.

This clone showed up just a few times. This chain joins TRBV4-1 and TRBJ2-7; D might be TRBD1 (6 bases). This CDR3 is 15 amino acids long. Deletions cut 1 base from V and 0 bases from J, with 10 bases between. CDR1 is MGHRA and CDR2 is YSYEKL in the germline V gene. The CDR3 sequence: CASSQVAGVSYEQYF. In DNA, the CDR3 is TGCGCCAGCAGCCAAGTAGCAGGGGTCTCCTACGAGCAGTACTTC.

The gene calls are TRBV6-6 and TRBJ1-5; no clear D gene. The CDR3 covers 16 residues. Trimming cost V 6 bases and J 0 bases, with 15 bases left between them. Looked up from germline, CDR1 is MNHNY and CDR2 is SVGAGI (reference sequence). CDR3 loop: CASSSTDGNSNQPQHF. CDR3 DNA: TGTGCCAGCAGCTCCACGGACGGGAATAGCAATCAGCCCCAGCATTTT.

This clone was counted a single time. The chain combines TRBV19 with TRBJ2-3; TRBD2 agrees at 14 bases. Germline loops: CDR1 LNHDA, CDR2 SQIVND (reference sequence). The CDR3 covers 14 residues. The trim removed 6 bases at V and 4 bases at J, leaving 0 bases unmatched. CDR3 in DNA: TGTGCCAGTAGGACTAGCGGGGGGGCAGATACGCAGTATTTT. Protein sequence: CASRTSGGADTQYF.